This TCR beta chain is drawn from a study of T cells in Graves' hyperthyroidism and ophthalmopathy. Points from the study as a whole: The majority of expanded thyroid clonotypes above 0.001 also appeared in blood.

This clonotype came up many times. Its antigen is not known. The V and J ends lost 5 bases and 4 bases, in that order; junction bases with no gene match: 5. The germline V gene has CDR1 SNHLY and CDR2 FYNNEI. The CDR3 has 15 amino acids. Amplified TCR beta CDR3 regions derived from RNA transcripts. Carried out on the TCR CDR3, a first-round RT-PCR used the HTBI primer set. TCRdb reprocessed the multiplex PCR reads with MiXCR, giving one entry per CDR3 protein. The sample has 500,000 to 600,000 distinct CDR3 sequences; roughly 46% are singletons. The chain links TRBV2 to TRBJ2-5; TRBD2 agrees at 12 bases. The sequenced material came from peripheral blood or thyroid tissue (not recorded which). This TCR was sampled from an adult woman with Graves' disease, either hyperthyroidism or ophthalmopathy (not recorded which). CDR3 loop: CASSYLAGGLETQYF. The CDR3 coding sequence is TGTGCCAGCAGTTATCTAGCGGGAGGGTTAGAGACCCAGTACTTC.